This entry features one T cell receptor beta chain sequence. Assay: immunoSEQ multiplex PCR; the TCRdb copy retains only in-frame clones and omits some. The sample lists some 150,000 clones, around 85% occurring once. This entry belongs to a study of blood T cell repertoires in COVID-19. Germline V CDR1 and CDR2: LGHDT, YNNKEL (reference sequence). The ends were cut back, 1 base at V and 6 bases at J, with 17 bases in the middle. The CDR3 loop spans 16 amino acids. The gene calls are TRBV3-1 (or the pseudogene TRBV3-2) and TRBJ2-3; D perhaps matches TRBD1 (6 bases). Sequencing was done on a sample of PBMCs or T cells enriched from blood (not recorded which). The TCR originated in a man aged 45-65 years who had recovered from COVID-19. CDR3 amino acids: CASSQAVGQGMDTQYF. CDR3 coding DNA: TGTGCCAGCAGCCAAGCGGTCGGTCAGGGGATGGATACGCAGTATTTT.